This TCR beta chain is drawn from a study of OX40 agonist ivuxolimab in advanced cancers. CDR3 length: 13 residues. V lost 5 bases to trimming and J lost 0 bases, with 7 bases between them. The germline V gene has CDR1 SGHRS and CDR2 YFSETQ. The protocol was immunoSEQ multiplex PCR, while the TCRdb copy is restricted to in-frame clones and leaves out a portion. This sample has about 91,000 clones, with 85% to 90% found just once. The source was CD4+ or CD8+ T cells sorted from blood, collected in a trial of the OX40 agonist ivuxolimab. This chain links TRBV5-1 with TRBJ2-3; D call uncertain. The sequence was collected from an adult with an advanced solid tumor such as melanoma, head and neck, liver or kidney cancer. CDR3 coding DNA: TGCGCCAGCAGTGGGCAGAGCACAGATACGCAGTATTTT. Protein: CASSGQSTDTQYF. The full variable domain, with the rest looked up from reference TRBV5-1 and TRBJ2-3, is KAGVTQTPRYLIKTRGQQVTLSCSPISGHRSVSWYQQTPGQGLQFLFEYFSETQRNKGNFPGRFSGRQFSNSRSEMNVSTLELGDSALYLCASSGQSTDTQYFGPGTRLTVL.